This T cell receptor beta chain was sequenced for a study of T-cell reconstitution after alpha-beta-depleted transplantation in children. Overall study findings and caveats: As was reported, about two months after transplant, alpha-beta T cells came from several hundred expanded graft clones.

Unique molecular identifiers were built into the TCRbeta library. TCRdb re-called the PCR reads through MiXCR, storing one row per CDR3 protein. In the table there are about 250,000 distinct CDR3 sequences, 20% to 30% of which are singletons. This CDR3 is 14 amino acids long. The V end lost 6 bases, the J end lost 4 bases, and 14 bases lay between the germline ends. This clonotype turned up a few times. What it binds is not known. The sequence was collected from a female patient between 2 and 15 years old who had a stem cell transplant for congenital amegakaryocytic thrombocytopenia, so the T cells may come from the graft donor. The genes are TRBV12-3 or TRBV12-4 and TRBJ2-3; no definite D call. The sequences come from PBMCs, mostly from graft donor cells, collected 360 days after TCRalphabeta/CD19-depleted stem cell transplant. The CDR3: CASSRTDDSDTQYF. CDR3 sequence (DNA): TGTGCCAGCAGCCGTACGGACGACTCAGATACGCAGTATTTT.